A single sample gave rise to the 3 T cell receptor beta chains below, sequenced in a study of blood T cell repertoires in COVID-19. The method was immunoSEQ multiplex PCR; TCRdb's version includes in-frame clones alone and lacks a portion of them. The table shows around 80,000 clones, with roughly four fifths occurring only once. Material for sequencing was peripheral blood. The receptors here all came from a human donor in a cohort sampled during active COVID-19.

The chain uses TRBV11-2 and TRBJ2-3; TRBD1 matches at 8 bases. There are 17 residues in the CDR3. Germline V gene lookup returns CDR1 SGHAT and CDR2 FQNNGV. V dropped 2 bases and J dropped 5; count of bases not matched to a gene: 12. The CDR3 coding sequence is TGTGCCAGCAGCTTACTTCCGGGACAGGCAAGTCAAGATACGCAGTATTTT. Amino acids: CASSLLPGQASQDTQYF.

The V gene is TRBV19, the J gene TRBJ1-1; 8 bases align to TRBD1. CDR1 and CDR2 (germline): LNHDA, SQIVND (reference sequence). After removal of 4 bases from V and 0 bases from J, the junction contained 1 base not matched to a gene. This CDR3 region has 14 residues. Here the CDR3 reads CASSNRGLNTEAFF. In nucleotides, the CDR3 is TGTGCCAGTAGTAACAGGGGGTTGAACACTGAAGCTTTCTTT.

The V gene is TRBV6-6, the J gene TRBJ1-2, with 8 nucleotides matching TRBD1. Germline assignment: CDR1 MNHNY and CDR2 SVGAGI (reference sequence). The CDR3 is 14 amino acids. Germline trimming cut 6 bases from V and 6 bases from J; bases unmatched to any gene: 9. The CDR3 nucleotides are TGTGCCAGCAGCTCCCGGACAGGGAAAAATGGCTACACCTTC. Amino acids: CASSSRTGKNGYTF.